These 5 T cell receptor beta chains were all obtained from the same sample, sequenced in a study of cytomegalovirus exposure and HLA in healthy donors. Amplification used 60 Vbeta primers and 13 Jbeta primers. The protocol was immunoSEQ multiplex PCR, while the TCRdb copy is restricted to in-frame clones and leaves out a portion. The sample lists some 140,000 clones, 75% to 85% occurring once. The sequencing sample was made of PBMCs. Source of these receptors: a middle-aged woman in good health and CMV-seropositive.

V is TRBV18 and J is TRBJ1-4, with a weak D call TRBD1 (6 bases). This CDR3 region has 15 residues. Looked up from germline, CDR1 is KGHSH and CDR2 is LQKENI. Trimming pared 0 bases from V and 1 base from J, leaving 6 bases between. CDR3 region: CASSPPGQTNEKLFF. CDR3 in DNA: TGTGCCAGCTCACCACCGGGACAAACTAATGAAAAACTGTTTTTT. Drawing the rest from reference TRBV18 and TRBJ1-4, the complete variable domain is NAGVMQNPRHLVRRRGQEARLRCSPMKGHSHVYWYRQLPEEGLKFMVYLQKENIIDESGMPKERFSAEFPKEGPSILRIQQVVRGDSAAYFCASSPPGQTNEKLFFGSGTQLSVL.

The chain employs TRBV7-2 and TRBJ2-7; a weak D match, TRBD2 (6 bases). Trimming left V 3 bases short and J 7 bases short, with 7 bases between. This CDR3 contains 11 residues. CDR1 SGHTA and CDR2 FQGNSA come from the germline V gene. As DNA, the CDR3 is TGTGCCAGCAGCTTTGGGGGGGAGCAGTACTTC. It codes for CASSFGGEQYF.

The chain couples TRBV7-3 to TRBJ2-2; TRBD2 matches at 7 bases. The CDR3 totals 15 residues. The V gene's germline CDR1 is SGHTA and CDR2 FQGTGA. V shed 5 bases and J 3 bases; nucleotides not matched to a gene: 6. The CDR3 protein is CASSPSAGDTGELFF. The CDR3 bases are TGTGCCAGCAGCCCCTCGGCGGGAGACACCGGGGAGCTGTTTTTT.

The CDR3 coding sequence is TGTGCCAGCAGCACAACAGCGGCGGGGGCTGAAGCTTTCTTT. Amino acids: CASSTTAAGAEAFF. V and J are TRBV7-8 and TRBJ1-1, with a tentative D call TRBD1 (5 bases). From germline, CDR1 is SGHVS and CDR2 FQNEAQ. The CDR3 consists of 14 residues. V was cut by 5 bases and J by 6 bases, with 16 bases left in between.

This clone was detected only once. The gene calls are TRBV6-1 and TRBJ2-3; 8 bases match TRBD2. J gave up 2 bases and V 5 bases, and 3 bases lay outside the gene matches. CDR3 length: 14 residues. Germline V gene data show CDR1 as MNHNS and CDR2 as SASEGT. The CDR3 spells CASSSGSFTDTQYF. In nucleotides, the CDR3 is TGTGCCAGCAGTAGCGGGAGTTTCACAGATACGCAGTATTTT.